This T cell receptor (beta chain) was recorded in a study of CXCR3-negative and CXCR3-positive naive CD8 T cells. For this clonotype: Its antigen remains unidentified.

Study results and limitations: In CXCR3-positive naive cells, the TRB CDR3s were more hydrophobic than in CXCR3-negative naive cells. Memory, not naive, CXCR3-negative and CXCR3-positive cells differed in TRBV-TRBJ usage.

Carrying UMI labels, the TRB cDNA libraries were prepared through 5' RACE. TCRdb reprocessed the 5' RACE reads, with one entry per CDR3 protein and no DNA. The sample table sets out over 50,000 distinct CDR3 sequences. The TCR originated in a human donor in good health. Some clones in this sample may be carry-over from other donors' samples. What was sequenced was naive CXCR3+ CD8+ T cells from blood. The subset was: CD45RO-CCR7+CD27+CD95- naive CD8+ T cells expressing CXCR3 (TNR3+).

The CDR3 is CSVFEPLGEGSNYGYTF. The chain recombines TRBV29-1 with TRBJ1-2. Germline values: CDR1 SQVTM, CDR2 ANQGSEA. The CDR3 consists of 17 residues.